A single sample is the source of the 27 T cell receptor beta chains below, sequenced in a study of cytomegalovirus exposure and HLA in healthy donors. It was with 60 Vbeta and 13 Jbeta primers that the PCR ran. Sequencing was performed with immunoSEQ multiplex PCR; in TCRdb, only in-frame clones are kept and a portion is missing. The sample lists 200,000 or so clones, roughly nine tenths occurring once. The sequenced sample consisted of PBMCs. These receptors originate from a girl under three years old in good health and CMV-seronegative.

With respect to this clone: This CDR3 is also generated by other DNA sequences in the sample. The V and J genes are TRBV7-9 and TRBJ2-5; the D gene is possibly TRBD2 (5 bases). The CDR3 is 14 residues long. Deletions cut 1 base from V and 4 bases from J, with 10 bases between. Looked up from germline, CDR1 is SEHNR and CDR2 is FQNEAQ (reference sequence). The CDR3 DNA is TGTGCCAGCAGCTTAGGACGAGGAGGAGAGACCCAGTACTTC. Amino acid sequence: CASSLGRGGETQYF.

The chain uses TRBV7-6 and TRBJ2-3, with 13 bases that match TRBD2. The germline gives CDR1 SGHVS, CDR2 FNYEAQ. V was pared by 1 base and J by 3 bases, with 7 bases of the junction left unmatched. The CDR3 contains 18 residues. In DNA form, the CDR3 reads TGTGCCAGCAGCTTAGGCACTAGCGGGAGGGCCGGGACAGATACGCAGTATTTT. Translated: CASSLGTSGRAGTDTQYF.

The V and J genes are TRBV12-5 and TRBJ1-5; D might be TRBD1 (6 bases). Trimming stripped 6 bases from V and 7 bases from J, with 10 bases between. The CDR3 length is 12 residues. Germline values: CDR1 LGHNT, CDR2 FRNRAP. This CDR3 reads CASGTGVQPQHF. The DNA of the CDR3 is TGTGCTAGTGGGACAGGAGTCCAGCCCCAGCATTTT.

This rearrangement joins TRBV29-1 to TRBJ1-1, with 8 bases fitting TRBD1. Germline CDR1 SQVTM, CDR2 ANQGSEA. With V trimmed by 2 bases and J by 0 bases, 2 bases remained unmatched. This CDR3 spans 14 amino acids. The CDR3 DNA reads TGCAGCGTTGAACTGGGACAGGTGAACACTGAAGCTTTCTTT. It yields the protein CSVELGQVNTEAFF.

The rearrangement links TRBV10-2 to TRBJ2-2; the match to TRBD2 covers 10 bases. CDR1 WSHSY and CDR2 SAAADI come from the germline V gene. The CDR3 has 14 amino acids. V shed 6 bases, J shed 5 bases, and the junction held 3 bases outside the gene matches. CDR3 loop: CASRASGGTGELFF. The CDR3 nucleotides read TGCGCCAGCAGAGCTAGCGGGGGTACCGGGGAGCTGTTTTTT.

The chain employs TRBV29-1 and TRBJ1-4; TRBD1 matches 8 bases. CDR3 length: 14 amino acids. The germline CDR1 and CDR2 sequences are SQVTM and ANQGSEA. Trimming cost V 4 bases and J 7 bases; bases outside gene matches: 8. CDR3 sequence reads: CSVGQGSKSEKLFF. The CDR3 DNA reads TGCAGCGTTGGACAGGGGTCTAAAAGTGAAAAACTGTTTTTT.

J is TRBJ2-7 and V is TRBV5-6; a weak D match, TRBD1 (5 bases). The CDR3 consists of 13 residues. Looked up from germline, CDR1 is SGHDT and CDR2 is YYEEEE. Trimming took 2 bases from V and 2 from J, leaving 8 bases between them. DNA for the CDR3: TGTGCCAGCAGCTTCCAGGGCGCCTACGAGCAGTACTTC. Its translation: CASSFQGAYEQYF. The variable domain in full, with the rest retrieved from reference TRBV5-6 and TRBJ2-7, is DAGVTQSPTHLIKTRGQQVTLRCSPKSGHDTVSWYQQALGQGPQFIFQYYEEEERQRGNFPDRFSGHQFPNYSSELNVNALLLGDSALYLCASSFQGAYEQYFGPGTRLTVT.

This clone was observed a few times. This chain joins TRBV6-1 and TRBJ1-2, with 8 bases identical to TRBD1. The CDR3 has 14 residues. The germline V gene has CDR1 MNHNS and CDR2 SASEGT. V lost 3 bases and J lost 3; bases outside the gene matches: 3. The DNA for the CDR3 is TGTGCCAGCAGTGAGGGGACAGGAGACTATGGCTACACCTTC. As protein: CASSEGTGDYGYTF.

The rearrangement joins TRBV5-1 to TRBJ2-7, with D tentatively TRBD2 (8 bases). In germline, CDR1 is SGHRS, CDR2 YFSETQ. Trimming left V 0 bases short and J 6 bases short, with 13 bases between. This CDR3 contains 14 residues. As DNA, the CDR3 is TGCGCCAGCAGCTTGGCGGGAGGGGGCCCCGAGCAGTACTTC. This codes for CASSLAGGGPEQYF.

CDR3 in amino acids: CASSITVYSNQPQHF. CDR3 coding DNA: TGTGCCAGTAGTATCACAGTTTATAGCAATCAGCCCCAGCATTTT. V is TRBV19 and J is TRBJ1-5; D call uncertain. The CDR3 has 15 residues. Germline CDR1 and CDR2: LNHDA and SQIVND (reference sequence). The V gene lost 3 bases and the J gene lost 0 bases, with 9 bases spanning the gap. The full variable domain, completed using reference TRBV19 and TRBJ1-5, is DGGITQSPKYLFRKEGQNVTLSCEQNLNHDAMYWYRQDPGQGLRLIYYSQIVNDFQKGDIAEGYSVSREKKESFPLTVTSAQKNPTAFYLCASSITVYSNQPQHFGDGTRLSIL.

A single count supports this clone. The CDR3 bases are TGTGCCAGCAGTTACTTCGGGACCCAGTACTTC. This translates into CASSYFGTQYF. The chain couples TRBV6-5 to TRBJ2-5, with unresolved D. The CDR3 length is 11 residues. Germline V gene sequence: CDR1 MNHEY, CDR2 SVGAGI. V shed 1 base and J shed 7 bases, with 4 bases lying between them.

This sequence joins TRBV5-1 and TRBJ2-7; a weak D match, TRBD2 (5 bases). Trimming took off 1 base at V and 0 bases at J, with 8 bases between the two ends. The CDR3 runs to 14 residues. Germline V CDR1 and CDR2: SGHRS, YFSETQ. CDR3 nucleotide sequence: TGCGCCAGCAGCTTGAAAGGGAGCTCCTACGAGCAGTACTTC. Its translation: CASSLKGSSYEQYF. Looking up the rest from reference TRBV5-1 and TRBJ2-7 gives the full variable domain: KAGVTQTPRYLIKTRGQQVTLSCSPISGHRSVSWYQQTPGQGLQFLFEYFSETQRNKGNFPGRFSGRQFSNSRSEMNVSTLELGDSALYLCASSLKGSSYEQYFGPGTRLTVT.

On this clone: One end of the junction fails to match germline, which may point to a read error. V gene TRBV15 combines with J gene TRBJ1-2, with D possibly TRBD1 on 5 matching bases. The germline gives CDR1 LNHNV, CDR2 YYDKDF (reference sequence). The CDR3 contains 16 residues. The CDR3 loop is CATSRGGEGVNHGYTF. The CDR3, as DNA: TGTGCCACCAGCAGAGGGGGGGAGGGAGTTAACCATGGCTACACCTTC.

The chain has TRBV27 and TRBJ1-2; TRBD1 might be the D (6 bases). Germline CDR1 and CDR2: MNHEY and SMNVEV (reference sequence). The CDR3 sequence is 15 residues long. The germline V and J ends were trimmed by 5 bases and 1 base, with 14 bases remaining between them. The CDR3 DNA follows: TGTGCCAGCAGTCCCTGGGGGCGAGGTAACTATGGCTACACCTTC. Translation: CASSPWGRGNYGYTF.

This chain connects TRBV2 to TRBJ2-7, with D unclear. The germline V gene encodes CDR1 SNHLY and CDR2 FYNNEI. The length of the CDR3 is 14 residues. Trimming cost V 2 bases and J 2 bases, with 10 bases left between them. CDR3 sequence (DNA): TGTGCCAGCAGTGAATTGGTGGAGACCTACGAGCAGTACTTC. Translation gives CASSELVETYEQYF.

This clone came up once. V is TRBV19 and J is TRBJ2-7, with 8 bases lining up with TRBD2. V dropped 6 bases and J dropped 4; count of bases not matched to a gene: 17. The CDR3 has 17 amino acids. Germline CDR1 reads LNHDA; CDR2 reads SQIVND (reference sequence). The CDR3 region has the DNA TGTGCCAGTAGCGCTAACGGGGGGGCGGGAGAGTCGTACGAGCAGTACTTC. It yields the protein CASSANGGAGESYEQYF.

The V gene is TRBV11-2, the J gene TRBJ2-6; no clear D. This CDR3 comprises 16 residues. Germline V CDR1 and CDR2: SGHAT, FQNNGV. The V end lost 3 bases, the J end lost 0 bases, and 9 bases lay between the germline ends. CDR3 in DNA: TGTGCCAGCAGCTTCATTTACTACTCTGGGGCCAACGTCCTGACTTTC. Its translation is CASSFIYYSGANVLTF.

The CDR3 DNA sequence: TGTGCCAGCAGCCGGGGTGGGGGGGCGCGGGAGCTGTTTTTT. Translated, it gives CASSRGGGARELFF. The chain combines TRBV11-2 with TRBJ2-2; D might be TRBD2 (7 bases). Trimming cost V 5 bases and J 9 bases, with 16 bases left between them. The CDR3 consists of 14 residues. The V gene's germline CDR1 is SGHAT and CDR2 FQNNGV.

The rearrangement links TRBV4-2 to TRBJ1-1; the D is unclear. Germline V CDR1 and CDR2: LGHNA, YNFKEQ. The CDR3 covers 16 residues. Trimming took off 2 bases at V and 5 bases at J, with 18 bases between the two ends. CDR3 residues: CASSQPPGRRITEAFF. The CDR3 DNA reads TGTGCCAGCAGCCAACCCCCCGGCAGGCGAATTACTGAAGCTTTCTTT.

This chain joins TRBV7-3 and TRBJ2-7, with D perhaps TRBD1 (5 bases). Germline CDR1 and CDR2: SGHTA and FQGTGA. The CDR3 consists of 14 residues. V was cut by 0 bases and J by 4 bases, with 10 bases left in between. CDR3 coding DNA: TGTGCCAGCAGCTTAACAGGTGACAGTTACGAGCAGTACTTC. Translated: CASSLTGDSYEQYF.

V and J are TRBV11-3 and TRBJ2-1, with TRBD1 identical over 9 bases. CDR3 size: 14 residues. CDR1 and CDR2 from the germline V gene are SGHNT and YENEEA. The junction had 5 bases not matched to a gene; V was cut back by 5 bases and J by 6 bases. The CDR3 sequence is CASSDRDRANEQFF. The DNA of the CDR3 is TGTGCCAGCAGCGATCGGGACAGGGCCAATGAGCAGTTCTTC. The full variable domain, rest sourced from reference TRBV11-3 and TRBJ2-1, is EAGVVQSPRYKIIEKKQPVAFWCNPISGHNTLYWYLQNLGQGPELLIRYENEEAVDDSQLPKDRFSAERLKGVDSTLKIQPAELGDSAVYLCASSDRDRANEQFFGPGTRLTVL.

This clone appeared a single time. The rearrangement links TRBV19 to TRBJ2-7; 10 bases match TRBD2. This CDR3 contains 14 residues. V lost 5 bases, J lost 3 bases, and 4 bases stayed unmatched. The germline V gene has CDR1 LNHDA and CDR2 SQIVND (reference sequence). CDR3 sequence: CASSRTSGYYEQYF. The CDR3, as DNA: TGTGCCAGTAGTCGGACTAGCGGATACTACGAGCAGTACTTC.

V is TRBV6-6 and J is TRBJ1-2; the D gene is possibly TRBD1 (6 bases). Germline assignment: CDR1 MNHNY and CDR2 SVGAGI (reference sequence). V was trimmed by 8 bases and J by 0 bases, leaving 13 bases between them. The CDR3 consists of 14 residues. The DNA for the CDR3 is TGTGCCAGCGGGATTGGACAGACTAACTATGGCTACACCTTC. The encoded protein is CASGIGQTNYGYTF.

This sequence joins TRBV19 and TRBJ1-2; D is perhaps TRBD1 (5 bases). With 7 bases removed from V and 8 bases from J, the gap between germline ends came to 23 bases. Germline CDR1 reads LNHDA; CDR2 reads SQIVND (reference sequence). The CDR3 sequence is 15 residues long. This CDR3 is CASMDPLVGARGYTF. In DNA, the CDR3 is TGTGCCAGTATGGACCCTCTTGTAGGGGCCCGGGGCTACACCTTC.

The chain joins TRBV7-9 to TRBJ2-2; weak D call: TRBD2 (6 bases). CDR3 length equals 14 residues. The ends were cut back, 11 bases at V and 1 base at J, with 14 bases in the middle. CDR1 SEHNR and CDR2 FQNEAQ come from the germline V gene (reference sequence). The DNA of the CDR3 is TGTGCCTCCAGGGACTTCCGGAACACCGGGGAGCTGTTTTTT. It yields the protein CASRDFRNTGELFF.

This clone turned up a few times. V is TRBV7-9 and J is TRBJ2-7, with 8 bases that match TRBD1. The CDR3 totals 16 residues. The J segment lost 2 bases and the V segment lost 2 bases, leaving 8 bases of the junction unmatched. Germline loops: CDR1 SEHNR, CDR2 FQNEAQ (reference sequence). The CDR3 nucleotides read TGTGCCAGCAGCTTATCGGGACAGGCAAACCCCTACGAGCAGTACTTC. Translated: CASSLSGQANPYEQYF.

This clone has just a few counts. The chain employs TRBV5-4 and TRBJ2-2; D uncertain. Trimming stripped 0 bases from V and 0 bases from J, with 6 bases between. Per germline, CDR1 SGHNT and CDR2 YYREEE (reference sequence). The CDR3 has 15 residues. The CDR3 DNA follows: TGTGCCAGCAGCTTGGATCTCTCGAACACCGGGGAGCTGTTTTTT. This sequence encodes CASSLDLSNTGELFF.